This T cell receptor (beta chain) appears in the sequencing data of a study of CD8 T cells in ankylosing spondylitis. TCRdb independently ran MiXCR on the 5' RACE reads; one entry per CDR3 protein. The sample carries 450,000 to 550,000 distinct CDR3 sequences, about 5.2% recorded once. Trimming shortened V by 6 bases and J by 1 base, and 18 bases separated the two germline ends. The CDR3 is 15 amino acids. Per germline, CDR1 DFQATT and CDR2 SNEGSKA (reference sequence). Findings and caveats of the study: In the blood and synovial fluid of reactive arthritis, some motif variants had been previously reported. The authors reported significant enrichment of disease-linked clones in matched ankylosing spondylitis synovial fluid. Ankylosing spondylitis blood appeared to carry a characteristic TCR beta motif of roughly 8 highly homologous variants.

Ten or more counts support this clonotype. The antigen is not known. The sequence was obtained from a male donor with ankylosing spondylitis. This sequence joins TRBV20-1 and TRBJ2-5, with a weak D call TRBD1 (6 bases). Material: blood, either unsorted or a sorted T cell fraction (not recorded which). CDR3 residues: CSAPRTDLFQETQYF. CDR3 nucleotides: TGCAGTGCGCCCCGGACAGACCTCTTCCAAGAGACCCAGTACTTC.